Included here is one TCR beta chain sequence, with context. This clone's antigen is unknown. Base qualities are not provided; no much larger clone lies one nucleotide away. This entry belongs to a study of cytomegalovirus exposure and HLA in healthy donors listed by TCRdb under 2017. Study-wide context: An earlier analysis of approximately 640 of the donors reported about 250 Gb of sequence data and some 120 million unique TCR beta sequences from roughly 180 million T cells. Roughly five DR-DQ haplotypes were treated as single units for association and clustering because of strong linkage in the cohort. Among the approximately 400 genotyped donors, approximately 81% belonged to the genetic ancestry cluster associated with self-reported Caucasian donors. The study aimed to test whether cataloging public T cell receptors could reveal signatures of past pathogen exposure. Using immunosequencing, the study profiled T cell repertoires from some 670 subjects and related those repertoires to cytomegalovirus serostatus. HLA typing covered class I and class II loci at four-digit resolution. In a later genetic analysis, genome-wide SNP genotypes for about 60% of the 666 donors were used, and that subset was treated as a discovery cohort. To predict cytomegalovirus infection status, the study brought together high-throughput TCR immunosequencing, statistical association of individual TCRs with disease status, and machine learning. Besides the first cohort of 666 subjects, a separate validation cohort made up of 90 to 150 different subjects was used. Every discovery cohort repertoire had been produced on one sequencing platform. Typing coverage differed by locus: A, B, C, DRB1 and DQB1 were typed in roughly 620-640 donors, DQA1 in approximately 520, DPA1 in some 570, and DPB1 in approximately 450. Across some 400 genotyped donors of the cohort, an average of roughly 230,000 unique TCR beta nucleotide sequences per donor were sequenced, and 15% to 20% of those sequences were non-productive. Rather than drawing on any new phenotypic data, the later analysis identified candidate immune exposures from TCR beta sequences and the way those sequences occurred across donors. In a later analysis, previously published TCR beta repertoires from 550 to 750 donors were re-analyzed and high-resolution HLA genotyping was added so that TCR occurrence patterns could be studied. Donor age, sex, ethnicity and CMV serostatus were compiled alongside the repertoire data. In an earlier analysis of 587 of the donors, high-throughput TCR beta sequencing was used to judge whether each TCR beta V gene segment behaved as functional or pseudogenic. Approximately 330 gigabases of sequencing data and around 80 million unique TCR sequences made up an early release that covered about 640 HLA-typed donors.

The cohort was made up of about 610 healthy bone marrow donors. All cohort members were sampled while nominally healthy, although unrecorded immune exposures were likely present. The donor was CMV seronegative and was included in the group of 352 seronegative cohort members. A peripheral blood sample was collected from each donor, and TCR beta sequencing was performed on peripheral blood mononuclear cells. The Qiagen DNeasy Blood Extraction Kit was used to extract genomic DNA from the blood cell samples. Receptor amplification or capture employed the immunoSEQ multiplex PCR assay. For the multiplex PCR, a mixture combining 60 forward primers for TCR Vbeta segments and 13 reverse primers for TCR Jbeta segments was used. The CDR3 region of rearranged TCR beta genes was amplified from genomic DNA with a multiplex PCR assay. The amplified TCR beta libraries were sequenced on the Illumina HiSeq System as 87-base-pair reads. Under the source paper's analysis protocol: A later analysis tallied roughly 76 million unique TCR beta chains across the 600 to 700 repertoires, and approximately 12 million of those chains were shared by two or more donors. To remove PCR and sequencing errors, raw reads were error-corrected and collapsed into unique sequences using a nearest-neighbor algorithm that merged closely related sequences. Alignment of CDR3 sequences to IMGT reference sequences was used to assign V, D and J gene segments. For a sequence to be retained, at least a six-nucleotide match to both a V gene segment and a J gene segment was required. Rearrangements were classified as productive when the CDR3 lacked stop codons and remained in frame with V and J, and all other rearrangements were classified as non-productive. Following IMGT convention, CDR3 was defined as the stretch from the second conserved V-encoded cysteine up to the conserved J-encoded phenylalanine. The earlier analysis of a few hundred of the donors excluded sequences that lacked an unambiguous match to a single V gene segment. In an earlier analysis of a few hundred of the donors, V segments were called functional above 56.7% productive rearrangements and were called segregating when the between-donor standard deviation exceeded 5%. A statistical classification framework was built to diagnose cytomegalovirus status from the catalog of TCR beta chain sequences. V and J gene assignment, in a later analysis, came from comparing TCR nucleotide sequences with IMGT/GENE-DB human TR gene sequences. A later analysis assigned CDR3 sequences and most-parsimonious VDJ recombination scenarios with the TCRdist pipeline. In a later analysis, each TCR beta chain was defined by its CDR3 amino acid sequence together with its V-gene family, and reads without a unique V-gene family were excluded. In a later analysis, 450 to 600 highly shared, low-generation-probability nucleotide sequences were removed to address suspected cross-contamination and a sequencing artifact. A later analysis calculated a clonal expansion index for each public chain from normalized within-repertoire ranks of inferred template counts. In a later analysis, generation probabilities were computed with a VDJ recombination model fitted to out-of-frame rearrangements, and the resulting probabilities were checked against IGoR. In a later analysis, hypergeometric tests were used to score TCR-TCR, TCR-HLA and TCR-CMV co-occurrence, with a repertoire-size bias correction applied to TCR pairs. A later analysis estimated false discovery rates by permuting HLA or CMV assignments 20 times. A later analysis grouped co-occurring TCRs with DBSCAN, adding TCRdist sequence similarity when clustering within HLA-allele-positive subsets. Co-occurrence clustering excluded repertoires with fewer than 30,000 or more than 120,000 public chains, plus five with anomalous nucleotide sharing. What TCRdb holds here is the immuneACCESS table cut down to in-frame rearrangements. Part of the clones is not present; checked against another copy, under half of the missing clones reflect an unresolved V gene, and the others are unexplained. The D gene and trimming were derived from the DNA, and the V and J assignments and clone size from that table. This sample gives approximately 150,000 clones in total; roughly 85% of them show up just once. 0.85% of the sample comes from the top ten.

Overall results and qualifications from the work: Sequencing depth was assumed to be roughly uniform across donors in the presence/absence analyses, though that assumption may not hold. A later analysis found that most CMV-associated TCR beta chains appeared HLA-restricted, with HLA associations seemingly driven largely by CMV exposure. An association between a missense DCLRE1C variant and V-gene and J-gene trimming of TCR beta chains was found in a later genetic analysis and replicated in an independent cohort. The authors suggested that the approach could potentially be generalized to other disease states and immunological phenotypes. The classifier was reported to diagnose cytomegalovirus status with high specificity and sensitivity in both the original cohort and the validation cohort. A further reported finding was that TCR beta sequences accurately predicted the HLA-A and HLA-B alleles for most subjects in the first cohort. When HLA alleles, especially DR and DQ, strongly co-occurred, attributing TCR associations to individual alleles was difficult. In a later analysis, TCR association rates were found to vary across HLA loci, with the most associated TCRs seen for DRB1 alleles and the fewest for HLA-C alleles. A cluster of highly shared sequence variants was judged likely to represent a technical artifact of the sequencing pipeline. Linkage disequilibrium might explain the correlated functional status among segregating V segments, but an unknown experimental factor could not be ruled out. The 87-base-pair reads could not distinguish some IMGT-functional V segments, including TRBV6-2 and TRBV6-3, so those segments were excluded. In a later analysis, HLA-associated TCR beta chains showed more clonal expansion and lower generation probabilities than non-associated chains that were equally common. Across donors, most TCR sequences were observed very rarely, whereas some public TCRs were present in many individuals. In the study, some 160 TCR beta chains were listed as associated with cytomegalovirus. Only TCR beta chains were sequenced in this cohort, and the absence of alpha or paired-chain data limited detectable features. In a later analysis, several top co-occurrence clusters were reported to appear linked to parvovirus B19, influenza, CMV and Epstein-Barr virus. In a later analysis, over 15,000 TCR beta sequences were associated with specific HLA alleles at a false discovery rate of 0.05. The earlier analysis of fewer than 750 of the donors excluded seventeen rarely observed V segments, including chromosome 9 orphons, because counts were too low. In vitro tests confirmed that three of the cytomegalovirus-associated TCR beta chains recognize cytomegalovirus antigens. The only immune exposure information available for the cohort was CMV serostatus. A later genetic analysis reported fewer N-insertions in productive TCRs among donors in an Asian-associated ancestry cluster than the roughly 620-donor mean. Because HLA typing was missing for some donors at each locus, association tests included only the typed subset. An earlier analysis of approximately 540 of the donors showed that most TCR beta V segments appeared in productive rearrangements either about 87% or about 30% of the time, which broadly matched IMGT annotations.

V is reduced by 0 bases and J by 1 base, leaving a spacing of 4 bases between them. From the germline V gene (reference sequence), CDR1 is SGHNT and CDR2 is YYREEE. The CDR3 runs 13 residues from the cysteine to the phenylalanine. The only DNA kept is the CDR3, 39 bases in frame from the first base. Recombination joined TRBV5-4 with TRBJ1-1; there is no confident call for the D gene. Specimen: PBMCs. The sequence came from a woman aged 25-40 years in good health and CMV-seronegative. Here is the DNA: TGTGCCAGCAGCTTGGACAAGAACACTGAAGCTTTCTTT. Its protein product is CASSLDKNTEAFF. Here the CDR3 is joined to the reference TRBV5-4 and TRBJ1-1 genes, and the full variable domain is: ETGVTQSPTHLIKTRGQQVTLRCSSQSGHNTVSWYQQALGQGPQFIFQYYREEENGRGNFPPRFSGLQFPNYSSELNVNALELDDSALYLCASSLDKNTEAFFGQGTRLTVV.